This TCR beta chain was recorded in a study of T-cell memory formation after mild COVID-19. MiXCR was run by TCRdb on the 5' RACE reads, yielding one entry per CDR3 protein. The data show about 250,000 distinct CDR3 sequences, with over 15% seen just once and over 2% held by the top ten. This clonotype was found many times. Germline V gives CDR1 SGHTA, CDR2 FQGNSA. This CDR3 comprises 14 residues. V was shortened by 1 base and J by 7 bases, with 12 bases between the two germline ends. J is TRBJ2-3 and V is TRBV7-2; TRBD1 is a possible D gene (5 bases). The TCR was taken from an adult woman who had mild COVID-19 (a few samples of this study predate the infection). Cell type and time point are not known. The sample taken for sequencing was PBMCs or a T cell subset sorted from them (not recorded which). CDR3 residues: CASSLGYNRNTQYF. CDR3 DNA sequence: TGTGCCAGCAGCTTAGGCTACAACAGGAATACGCAGTATTTT.